This note documents a single T cell receptor (beta chain) sequence. Antigen: not known. Given a much more abundant clone one base away, this may be a read error. This entry comes from a study of neurological immune-mediated disorders. Study context: The 35 or so multiple sclerosis patients comprised 31 that were relapsing-remitting and 3 that were secondary progressive.

Preparation of the unsorted libraries drew on 2 million PBMCs stored at -80 C. Template-switch 5'RACE cDNA synthesis added a 10-nucleotide unique molecular identifier. TCRdb reprocessed the 5' RACE reads with MiXCR, giving one entry per CDR3 protein. The top ten hold about 5.5% of the sample, which has tens of thousands of distinct CDR3 sequences, approximately 3.5% seen once. General observations from the study: The greatest degree of TCR clonal expansion was observed in HTLV-1-associated myelopathy, with the lowest in multiple sclerosis, below that of healthy controls.

This TCR came from a man in his forties with multiple sclerosis. The specimen was PBMCs.

The CDR3 region has the DNA TGCAGTGCTAGGGGGGCGGTCGAAGGGGGGAGCACAGATATGCAGTATTTT. It yields the protein CSARGAVEGGSTDMQYF. The chain uses TRBV20-1 and TRBJ2-3, with D perhaps TRBD1 or TRBD2 (6 bases each). Germline V lookup: CDR1 DFQATT, CDR2 SNEGSKA (reference sequence). The CDR3 totals 17 residues.